This is a list of T cell receptor beta chains from one sample in a study of T-cell reconstitution after alpha-beta-depleted transplantation in children. MiXCR, applied by TCRdb to the PCR reads, yields one record per CDR3 protein. Here the sample spans about 110,000 distinct CDR3 sequences, 6.4% being singletons. The sequencing here drew on PBMCs, mostly from graft donor cells, taken 360 days after TCRalphabeta/CD19-depleted stem cell transplant. The receptor source for this set is a male patient aged 2-15 years who had a stem cell transplant for acute lymphoblastic leukemia, so the T cells may come from the graft donor. CDR3s include the opening cysteine and the closing phenylalanine or tryptophan. Each record gives: V gene, D gene, J gene, clone size, CDR3 DNA, CDR3 protein. A D gene is named only where the DNA matches it firmly. For some rows the clone size is stated as once, few or many, or as a class when expanded; others skip it.

>TRBV20-1|TRBD2|TRBJ2-1|few
TGCAGTGCTAGAGAGTTGCGGGAGGGGGACAATGAGCAGTTCTTC
CSARELREGDNEQFF
>TRBV12-3/TRBV12-4|.|TRBJ2-2|many
TGTGCCAGCCGTAGAGGAGGGCCCACCGGGGAGCTGTTTTTT
CASRRGGPTGELFF
>TRBV29-1|TRBD1|TRBJ2-7|many
TGCAGCGCTCGGGACAGTATGATGCAGTACTTC
CSARDSMMQYF
>TRBV6-2/TRBV6-3|.|TRBJ2-2|many
TGTGCCAGCAGTTACCCCGATCCGACCGGGGAGCTGTTTTTT
CASSYPDPTGELFF
>TRBV5-1|TRBD2|TRBJ2-3|.
TGCGCCAGCAGCTTGGACAGCGGGGGGACCAAATTCACAGATACGCAGTATTTT
CASSLDSGGTKFTDTQYF
>TRBV7-3|.|TRBJ1-1|.
TGTGCCAGCAGCTTAAGGACCCTAGGGGCTGGGAACACTGAAGCTTTCTTT
CASSLRTLGAGNTEAFF
>TRBV6-1|.|TRBJ1-4|few
TGTGCCAGCCAGCCCCGTACAAATGAAAAACTGTTTTTT
CASQPRTNEKLFF
>TRBV6-4|.|TRBJ1-1|.
TGTGCCAGCAGTGAAGAGATGAACACTGAAGCTTTCTTT
CASSEEMNTEAFF
>TRBV9|.|TRBJ2-1|many
TGTGCCAGCGGGGGCCATAATGAGCAGTTCTTC
CASGGHNEQFF
>TRBV6-1|.|TRBJ2-1|many
TGTGCCAGCAGTCCCTTGGGGGGCAGCTACAATGAGCAGTTCTTC
CASSPLGGSYNEQFF
>TRBV9|.|TRBJ2-7|many
TGTGCCAGCAGCGTAGTGGGGGGCCACGAGCAGTACTTC
CASSVVGGHEQYF
>TRBV25-1|.|TRBJ2-1|many
TGTGCCAGCAGTGACCTTCCCAATGAGCAGTTCTTC
CASSDLPNEQFF
>TRBV20-1|.|TRBJ2-1|.
TGCAGTGCTAGAGAATGGTCTCGAACCAATGAGCAGTTCTTC
CSAREWSRTNEQFF
>TRBV9|.|TRBJ2-5|many
TGTGCCAGCAGCGTAGGAGTGGAAGAGACCCAGTACTTC
CASSVGVEETQYF
>TRBV9|TRBD2|TRBJ2-7|.
TGTGCCAGCAGCTCGTCCGGGGGGAGCTCCTACGAGCAGTACTTC
CASSSSGGSSYEQYF
>TRBV5-6|TRBD1|TRBJ2-7|few
TGTGCCAGCAGCACAACGGGACAGGGGATGGTGCAGTACTTC
CASSTTGQGMVQYF
>TRBV9|TRBD2|TRBJ2-5|.
TGTGCCAGCAGCGCGGGGAGAGCGGGGGCTCAAGAGACCCAGTACTTC
CASSAGRAGAQETQYF
>TRBV20-1|TRBD2|TRBJ2-1|.
TGCAGTGCTAGGGGCTCTAGCGGGAGTTCCTACAATGAGCAGTTCTTC
CSARGSSGSSYNEQFF
>TRBV20-1|.|TRBJ1-2|few
TGCAGTGCGGCCGGGCCCCCTTCCTTCTATGGCTACACCTTC
CSAAGPPSFYGYTF
>TRBV5-6|TRBD1|TRBJ2-7|many
TGTGCCAGCAGCTTGGCGGACAGGGGATACGAGCAGTACTTC
CASSLADRGYEQYF
>TRBV6-1|.|TRBJ1-1|.
TGTGCCAGCACCCAAAGCGGAAGGGGGAACACTGAAGCTTTCTTT
CASTQSGRGNTEAFF
>TRBV6-1|.|TRBJ2-1|.
TGTGCCAGCAGGATACAGGGTCCCTACAATGAGCAGTTCTTC
CASRIQGPYNEQFF
>TRBV2|.|TRBJ2-7|few
TGTGCCAGCAAATCGGGGTACTTC
CASKSGYF
>TRBV6-2/TRBV6-3|.|TRBJ2-5|many
TGTGCCAGCAGCTCCGGAAGACCCACAGAGACCCAGTACTTC
CASSSGRPTETQYF
>TRBV4-3|TRBD2|TRBJ2-5|many
TGCGCCAGCAGCGAAGGACTAGCGGGGTTAGAGACCCAGTACTTC
CASSEGLAGLETQYF
>TRBV9|.|TRBJ1-3|few
TGTGCCAGCAGCTCCCAACCCTCCTCTAGCTCTGGAAACACCATATATTTT
CASSSQPSSSSGNTIYF
>TRBV28|TRBD1|TRBJ2-7|many
TGTGCCAGCAGCTACTGGGGACAGGGATCCTACGAGCAGTACTTC
CASSYWGQGSYEQYF
>TRBV7-8|.|TRBJ2-1|many
TGTGCCAGCAGCTCGCTATATAAGATCGACCATGAGCAGTTCTTC
CASSSLYKIDHEQFF
>TRBV5-5|.|TRBJ2-1|.
TGTGCCAGCAGCTTAGTCGTGGGTCCTAGCTCCTACAATGAGCAGTTCTTC
CASSLVVGPSSYNEQFF
>TRBV4-3|.|TRBJ1-6|few
TGCGCCAGCAGCCAAGCCTGGGGGCGAGGGAATTCACCCCTCCACTTT
CASSQAWGRGNSPLHF
>TRBV7-2|TRBD1|TRBJ2-7|.
TGTGCCAGCAGCTACCGGGACAGGCCATCCTACGAGCAGTACTTC
CASSYRDRPSYEQYF
>TRBV7-8|TRBD1|TRBJ2-7|few
TGTGCCAGCAGCACCGGACCGGGACAGTCCTTCTACGAGCAGTACTTC
CASSTGPGQSFYEQYF
>TRBV20-1|.|TRBJ2-2|few
TGCAGTGCCCCACGACGCGAGCTGTTTTTT
CSAPRRELFF
>TRBV12-3/TRBV12-4|TRBD2|TRBJ2-5|many
TGTGCCAGCAGTCCTAGGACTAGAGAGACCCAGTACTTC
CASSPRTRETQYF
>TRBV18|.|TRBJ2-7|.
TGTGCCAGCTCACCACCAAGGTCACCAGGGGCCTACGAGCAGTACTTC
CASSPPRSPGAYEQYF
>TRBV5-5|.|TRBJ2-7|many
TGTGCCAGCAGCATATTAAGGGGGGCCTACTCTTCCTACGAGCAGTACTTC
CASSILRGAYSSYEQYF
>TRBV7-9|TRBD1|TRBJ1-4|.
TGTGCCAGCAGCTCGGGACAGGGGGCATATGAAAAACTGTTTTTT
CASSSGQGAYEKLFF
>TRBV4-3|TRBD2|TRBJ2-1|few
TGCGCCAGCAGCCAAGATTACAGCGGGAGGTTGAATGAGCAGTTCTTC
CASSQDYSGRLNEQFF
>TRBV13|.|TRBJ2-7|many
TGTGCCAGCAGCTTAGGGCAGCTCTACGAGCAGTACTTC
CASSLGQLYEQYF
>TRBV2|TRBD2|TRBJ2-7|few
TGTGCCAGCTGGCGGGGGGCCGAGCAGTACTTC
CASWRGAEQYF